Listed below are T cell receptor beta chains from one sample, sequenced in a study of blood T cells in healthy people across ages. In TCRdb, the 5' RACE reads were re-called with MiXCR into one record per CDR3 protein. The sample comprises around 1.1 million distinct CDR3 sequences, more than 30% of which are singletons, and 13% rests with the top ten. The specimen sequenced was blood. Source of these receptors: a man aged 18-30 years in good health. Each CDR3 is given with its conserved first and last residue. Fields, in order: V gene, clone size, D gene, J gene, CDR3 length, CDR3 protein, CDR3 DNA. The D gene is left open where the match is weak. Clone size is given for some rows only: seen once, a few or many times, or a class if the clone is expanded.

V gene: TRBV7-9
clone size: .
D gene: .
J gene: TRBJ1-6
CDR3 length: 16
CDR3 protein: CASSRTASSYNSPLHF
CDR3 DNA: TGTGCCAGCAGCCGGACAGCGAGCTCCTATAATTCACCCCTCCACTTT

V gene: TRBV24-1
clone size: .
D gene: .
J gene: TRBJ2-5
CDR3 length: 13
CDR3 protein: CATSVDSQETQYF
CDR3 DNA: TGTGCCACCAGTGTCGACTCCCAAGAGACCCAGTACTTC

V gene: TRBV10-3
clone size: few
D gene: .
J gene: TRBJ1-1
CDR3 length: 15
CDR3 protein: CAISDSGGLNTEAFF
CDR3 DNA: TGTGCCATCAGTGATTCGGGGGGCCTGAACACTGAAGCTTTCTTT

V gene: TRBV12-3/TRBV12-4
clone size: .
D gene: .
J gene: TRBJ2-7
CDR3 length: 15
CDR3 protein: CASSGPNSGAYEQYF
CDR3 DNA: TGTGCCAGCAGCGGTCCCAATAGTGGAGCCTACGAGCAGTACTTC

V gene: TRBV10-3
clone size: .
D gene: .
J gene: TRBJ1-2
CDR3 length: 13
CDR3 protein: CAISGEGSYGYTF
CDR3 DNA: TGTGCCATCAGTGGAGAGGGGAGCTATGGCTACACCTTC

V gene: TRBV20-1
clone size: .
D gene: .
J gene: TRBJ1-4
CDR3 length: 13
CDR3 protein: CSARTEQVTKLFF
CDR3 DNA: TGCAGTGCTAGAACCGAGCAGGTGACAAAACTGTTTTTT

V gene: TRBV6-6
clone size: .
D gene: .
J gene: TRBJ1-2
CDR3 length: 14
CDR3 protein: CASSYSSQNHGYTF
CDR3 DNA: TGTGCCAGCAGTTACTCGTCTCAGAATCATGGCTACACCTTC

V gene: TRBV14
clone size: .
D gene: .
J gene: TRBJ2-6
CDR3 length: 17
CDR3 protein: CASSSRDSHSGANVLTF
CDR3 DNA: TGTGCCAGCAGCTCCCGGGACTCCCACTCTGGGGCCAACGTCCTGACTTTC

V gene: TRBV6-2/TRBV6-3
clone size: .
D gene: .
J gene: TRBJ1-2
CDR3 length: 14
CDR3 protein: CASSYDRRTYGYTF
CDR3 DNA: TGTGCCAGCAGTTATGACAGGCGCACCTATGGCTACACCTTC

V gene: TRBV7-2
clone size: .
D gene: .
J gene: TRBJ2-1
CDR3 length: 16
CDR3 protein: CASSLAIFGPYNEQFF
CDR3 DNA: TGTGCCAGCAGCTTAGCGATATTCGGGCCCTACAATGAGCAGTTCTTC

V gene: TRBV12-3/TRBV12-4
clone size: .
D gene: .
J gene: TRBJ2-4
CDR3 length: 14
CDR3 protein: CASSLAGGLKEQYF
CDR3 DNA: TGTGCCAGCAGTTTAGCGGGGGGGCTGAAGGAGCAGTACTTC

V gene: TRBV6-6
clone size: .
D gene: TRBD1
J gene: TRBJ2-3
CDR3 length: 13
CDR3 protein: CASNRQGRDTQYF
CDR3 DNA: TGTGCCAGCAACCGACAGGGGAGGGATACGCAGTATTTT

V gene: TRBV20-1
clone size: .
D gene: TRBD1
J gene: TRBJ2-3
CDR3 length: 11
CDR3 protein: CSTTGDATQYF
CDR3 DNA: TGCAGTACAACAGGGGACGCGACGCAGTATTTT

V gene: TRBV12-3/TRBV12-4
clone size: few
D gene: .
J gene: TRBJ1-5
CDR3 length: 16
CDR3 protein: CASNLTDPRSNQPRHF
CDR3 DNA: TGTGCCAGCAACCTGACAGACCCACGGAGCAATCAGCCCCGGCATTTT

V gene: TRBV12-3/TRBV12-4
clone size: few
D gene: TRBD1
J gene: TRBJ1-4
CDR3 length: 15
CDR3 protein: CASSLSSQGNEKLFF
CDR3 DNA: TGTGCCAGCAGTTTATCGTCACAGGGGAATGAAAAACTGTTTTTT

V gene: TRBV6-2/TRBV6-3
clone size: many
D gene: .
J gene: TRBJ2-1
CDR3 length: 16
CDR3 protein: CASSYLVDLSYNEQFF
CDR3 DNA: TGTGCCAGCAGTTACCTCGTGGATCTCTCCTACAATGAGCAGTTCTTC

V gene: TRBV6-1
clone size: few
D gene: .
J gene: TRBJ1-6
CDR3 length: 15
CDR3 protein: CASSESLSYNSPLHF
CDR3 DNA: TGTGCCAGCAGTGAATCGCTTTCCTATAATTCACCCCTCCACTTT

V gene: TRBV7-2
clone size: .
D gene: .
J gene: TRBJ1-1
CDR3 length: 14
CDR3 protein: CASSNRTENTEAFF
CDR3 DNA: TGTGCCAGCAGCAACAGGACAGAGAACACTGAAGCTTTCTTT

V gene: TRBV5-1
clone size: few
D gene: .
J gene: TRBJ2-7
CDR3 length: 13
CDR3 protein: CASRPDGLYEQYF
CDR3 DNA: TGCGCCAGCAGACCGGACGGACTCTACGAGCAGTACTTC

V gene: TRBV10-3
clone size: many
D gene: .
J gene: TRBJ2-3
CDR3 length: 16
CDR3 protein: CAISESRSLRTDTQYF
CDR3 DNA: TGTGCCATCAGTGAGTCCCGCTCTTTGCGCACAGATACGCAGTATTTT

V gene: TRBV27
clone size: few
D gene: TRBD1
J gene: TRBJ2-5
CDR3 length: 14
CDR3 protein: CASSLYRGQETQYF
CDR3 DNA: TGTGCCAGCAGTTTATACAGGGGGCAAGAGACCCAGTACTTC

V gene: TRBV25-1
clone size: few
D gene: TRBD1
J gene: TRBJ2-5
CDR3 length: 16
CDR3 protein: CASSEYDRGGRETQYF
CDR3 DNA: TGTGCCAGCAGTGAATACGACAGGGGGGGAAGAGAGACCCAGTACTTC

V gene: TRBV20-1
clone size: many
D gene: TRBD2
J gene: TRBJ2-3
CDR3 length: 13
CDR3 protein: CSAEAGALSTQYF
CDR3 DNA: TGCAGTGCTGAAGCGGGGGCCCTCAGTACGCAGTATTTT

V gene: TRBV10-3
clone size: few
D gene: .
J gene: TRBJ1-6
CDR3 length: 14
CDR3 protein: CAISEGRNNSPLHF
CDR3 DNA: TGTGCCATCAGTGAGGGTCGGAATAATTCACCCCTCCACTTT

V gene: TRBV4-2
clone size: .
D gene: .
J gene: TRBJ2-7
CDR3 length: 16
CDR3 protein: CASSQDLQSSYNEQYF
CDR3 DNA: TGTGCCAGCAGCCAAGATCTCCAGAGCTCCTACAATGAGCAGTACTTC

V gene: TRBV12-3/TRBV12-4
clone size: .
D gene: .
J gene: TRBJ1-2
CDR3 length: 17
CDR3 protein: CASSFPDRRFGGGGYTF
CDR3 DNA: TGTGCCAGCAGTTTCCCAGATAGAAGGTTTGGTGGGGGGGGCTACACCTTC

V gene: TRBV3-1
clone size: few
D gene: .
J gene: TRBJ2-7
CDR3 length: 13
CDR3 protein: CASRGDGAYEQYF
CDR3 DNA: TGTGCCAGCAGGGGGGACGGAGCCTACGAGCAGTACTTC